One and the same sample provided the 4 T cell receptor beta chains below, sequenced in a study of PD-L1 blockade in urothelial cancer. Clones were sequenced by immunoSEQ multiplex PCR, and TCRdb holds only the in-frame ones, with some missing. Of about 130,000 clones in the sample, about 81% were seen once. As for time point: pretreatment peripheral blood. This specimen consisted of PBMCs, obtained around atezolizumab (anti-PD-L1) treatment. The receptors derive from a man aged 45-65 years with urothelial cancer.

By proportion, this clone is medium-sized. The genes are TRBV5-5 and TRBJ1-5; 9 bases align to TRBD1. The length of the CDR3 is 15 residues. The V segment lost 3 bases and the J segment 7 bases; nucleotides outside the gene matches: 8. Germline V lookup: CDR1 SGHKS, CDR2 YYEKEE (reference sequence). The CDR3 spells CASSWGQGGRQPQHF. CDR3 DNA: TGTGCCAGCAGCTGGGGACAGGGCGGTAGACAGCCCCAGCATTTT.

The chain couples TRBV15 to TRBJ2-5; 8 nucleotides line up with TRBD2. V lost 4 bases and J lost 7; bases outside the gene matches: 14. Germline values: CDR1 LNHNV, CDR2 YYDKDF (reference sequence). The CDR3 is made up of 16 amino acids. The CDR3 coding sequence is TGTGCCACCAGCATGGGCAGCGGGAGCGCACTCTGGACCCAGTACTTC. Residues: CATSMGSGSALWTQYF.

This clone was seen a single time. The gene calls are TRBV5-4 and TRBJ1-5, with a weak D call TRBD1 (5 bases). Germline assignment: CDR1 SGHNT and CDR2 YYREEE (reference sequence). Deletions cut 1 base from V and 0 bases from J, with 17 bases between. The CDR3 spans 18 residues. The CDR3 DNA reads as TGTGCCAGCAGCTTGAAACAGGTAGCCACATATAGCAATCAGCCCCAGCATTTT. Amino acids: CASSLKQVATYSNQPQHF.

The chain has TRBV18 and TRBJ2-2; 11 bases are shared with TRBD2. The CDR3 is 16 amino acids. In germline, CDR1 is KGHSH, CDR2 LQKENI. After removal of 5 bases from V and 4 bases from J, the junction contained 6 bases not matched to a gene. CDR3 residues: CASSTLAGVGTGELFF. The CDR3, as DNA: TGTGCCAGCTCAACACTAGCGGGAGTCGGCACCGGGGAGCTGTTTTTT.